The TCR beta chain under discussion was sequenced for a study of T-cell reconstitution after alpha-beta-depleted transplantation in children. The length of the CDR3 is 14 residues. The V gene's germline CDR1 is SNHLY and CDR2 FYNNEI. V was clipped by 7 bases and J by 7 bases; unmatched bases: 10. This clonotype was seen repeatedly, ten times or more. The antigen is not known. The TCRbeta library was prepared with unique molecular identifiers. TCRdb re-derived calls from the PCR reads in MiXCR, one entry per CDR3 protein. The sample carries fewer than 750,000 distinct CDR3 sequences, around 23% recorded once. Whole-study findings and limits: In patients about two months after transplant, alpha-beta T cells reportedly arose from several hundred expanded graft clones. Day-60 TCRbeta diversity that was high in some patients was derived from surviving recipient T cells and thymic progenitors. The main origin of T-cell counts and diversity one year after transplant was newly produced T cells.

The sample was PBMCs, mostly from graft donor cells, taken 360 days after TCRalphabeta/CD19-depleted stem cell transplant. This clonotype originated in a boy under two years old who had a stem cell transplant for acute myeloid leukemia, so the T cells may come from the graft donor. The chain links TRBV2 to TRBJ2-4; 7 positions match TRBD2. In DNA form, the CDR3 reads TGTGCCAGCATTCCAGCGGGGAGAGGGAACATTCAGTACTTC. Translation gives CASIPAGRGNIQYF.